This is a list of T cell receptor beta chains from one sample in a study of PD-1 blockade in mismatch repair-deficient tumors. Sequencing used immunoSEQ multiplex PCR; TCRdb keeps in-frame clones, though not all of them. The repertoire has some 70,000 clones, 70% to 85% of them found once; the top ten carry 4.5% to 6%. This specimen was peripheral blood, taken 2 weeks after starting pembrolizumab. The source of these receptors is an adult with mismatch repair-deficient cancer. The CDR3 runs from the conserved cysteine through the conserved F or W. The D gene is left open where the match is weak. The listing skips clone size in some rows; elsewhere it reads once, few, many or a size class.

CDR3 | DNA | size | J | V | D
CASRETGGRNYGYTF | TGTGCCAGCAGGGAGACAGGGGGCAGAAACTATGGCTACACCTTC | few | TRBJ1-2 | TRBV27 | TRBD1
CSVDNKQGKTNTGELFF | TGCAGCGTTGATAACAAACAGGGTAAAACGAACACCGGGGAGCTGTTTTTT | NA | TRBJ2-2 | TRBV29-1 | NA
CASSRVLADPNTGELFF | TGTGCCAGCAGTCGGGTCCTCGCGGACCCGAACACCGGGGAGCTGTTTTTT | few | TRBJ2-2 | TRBV27 | NA
CASRERTGNYGYTF | TGTGCCAGCAGAGAACGGACAGGAAACTATGGCTACACCTTC | NA | TRBJ1-2 | TRBV6-1 | TRBD1
CASSLARSSGRNEQFF | TGTGCCAGCAGCTTAGCGCGATCTAGCGGGAGAAATGAGCAGTTCTTC | NA | TRBJ2-1 | TRBV11-1 | TRBD2
CASSPSRGETQYF | TGTGCCAGCTCACCCTCAAGGGGGGAGACCCAGTACTTC | NA | TRBJ2-5 | TRBV18 | NA
CASSFPQGASQPQHF | TGTGCCAGCAGTTTCCCCCAGGGGGCTTCTCAGCCCCAGCATTTT | NA | TRBJ1-5 | TRBV28 | TRBD1
CASSPAGTGVYNEQFF | TGTGCCAGCAGCCCGGCCGGGACAGGGGTATACAATGAGCAGTTCTTC | once | TRBJ2-1 | TRBV5-6 | TRBD1
CASSLRRTGDVPDTQYF | TGCGCCAGCAGTCTACGTAGGACAGGGGATGTTCCAGATACGCAGTATTTT | NA | TRBJ2-3 | TRBV5-1 | TRBD1
CASSQTKARSGELFF | TGTGCCAGCAGCCAAACAAAAGCCCGATCCGGGGAGCTGTTTTTT | NA | TRBJ2-2 | TRBV9 | NA
CASSPDRANTEAFF | TGTGCCAGCAGTCCAGACAGGGCGAACACTGAAGCTTTCTTT | NA | TRBJ1-1 | TRBV11-2 | TRBD1
CASSRDQPVYEQYF | TGTGCCAGCAGCCGGGACCAGCCCGTCTACGAGCAGTACTTC | NA | TRBJ2-7 | TRBV11-1 | NA
CASTSFYEQYF | TGTGCCAGCACTTCTTTCTACGAGCAGTACTTC | NA | TRBJ2-7 | TRBV6-6 | NA
CASSPRGLAGDTGELFF | TGTGCCAGCAGCCCAAGGGGGCTAGCGGGGGACACCGGGGAGCTGTTTTTT | NA | TRBJ2-2 | TRBV2 | TRBD2
CASSSWRGTGSSGNTIYF | TGTGCCAGCAGCTCGTGGCGGGGGACAGGGTCATCTGGAAACACCATATATTTT | NA | TRBJ1-3 | TRBV7-2 | TRBD1
CASSLAGAPNTEAFF | TGTGCCAGCAGCCTAGCAGGAGCGCCGAACACTGAAGCTTTCTTT | NA | TRBJ1-1 | TRBV11-2 | NA
CASRGFGTSHEQYF | TGTGCCAGCAGAGGGTTCGGGACATCCCACGAGCAGTACTTC | few | TRBJ2-7 | TRBV7-2 | NA
CASSRLAPGRQETQYF | TGTGCCAGCAGCAGACTAGCGCCGGGGAGGCAAGAGACCCAGTACTTC | NA | TRBJ2-5 | TRBV21-1 | NA
CASSLAETQYF | TGTGCCAGCAGCTTGGCAGAGACCCAGTACTTC | NA | TRBJ2-5 | TRBV11-2 | NA
CASSSDRGRINEQFF | TGTGCCAGCAGCTCAGACAGGGGGCGCATAAATGAGCAGTTCTTC | NA | TRBJ2-1 | TRBV11-2 | TRBD1
CASSERDWNTEAFF | TGTGCCAGCAGTGAAAGGGACTGGAACACTGAAGCTTTCTTT | NA | TRBJ1-1 | TRBV2 | NA
CASSYRDSYEQYF | TGTGCCAGCAGTTATCGGGACAGCTACGAGCAGTACTTC | NA | TRBJ2-7 | TRBV6-5 | TRBD1
CASRKTGNTEAFF | TGTGCCAGCAGGAAGACGGGGAACACTGAAGCTTTCTTT | NA | TRBJ1-1 | TRBV28 | NA
CASSLRDTSYEQYF | TGTGCCAGCAGCTTACGAGACACATCCTACGAGCAGTACTTC | NA | TRBJ2-7 | TRBV7-6 | NA
CSARQGREEKLFF | TGCAGCGCAAGACAGGGGAGGGAGGAAAAACTGTTTTTT | NA | TRBJ1-4 | TRBV29-1 | TRBD1
CASSLDPVVSYEQYF | TGCGCCAGCAGCTTGGACCCTGTCGTTTCCTACGAGCAGTACTTC | NA | TRBJ2-7 | TRBV5-1 | NA
CASSLYISSNQPQHF | TGTGCCAGCAGCTTGTACATTAGTAGCAATCAGCCCCAGCATTTT | NA | TRBJ1-5 | TRBV5-6 | NA
CASSRGGLVRTGELFF | TGCGCCAGCAGCAGGGGGGGTCTCGTTAGAACCGGGGAGCTGTTTTTT | NA | TRBJ2-2 | TRBV4-1 | NA
CASSLFYPGTGETYEQYF | TGTGCCAGCAGCTTGTTCTATCCCGGGACAGGGGAAACCTACGAGCAGTACTTC | few | TRBJ2-7 | TRBV11-2 | TRBD1
CASRPSSGLLSYNEQFF | TGTGCCAGTAGACCTTCTTCGGGACTTCTCTCCTACAATGAGCAGTTCTTC | NA | TRBJ2-1 | TRBV19 | NA
CASSQDFQLNQPQHF | TGCGCCAGCAGCCAAGATTTCCAGCTCAATCAGCCCCAGCATTTT | few | TRBJ1-5 | TRBV4-3 | NA
CASSETVSGNTIYF | TGCGCCAGCAGCGAAACAGTCTCTGGAAACACCATATATTTT | NA | TRBJ1-3 | TRBV5-1 | NA
CASSPQKGSYNEQFF | TGTGCCAGCTCACCACAGAAAGGATCCTACAATGAGCAGTTCTTC | NA | TRBJ2-1 | TRBV18 | NA
CASSPGLITDTQYF | TGTGCCAGCAGCCCGGGACTTATCACAGATACGCAGTATTTT | NA | TRBJ2-3 | TRBV6-1 | NA
CASSGLADTDTQYF | TGTGCCAGCAGCGGACTAGCGGACACAGATACGCAGTATTTT | once | TRBJ2-3 | TRBV13 | TRBD2
CASSLGGTYTDTQYF | TGTGCCAGCAGCTTGGGTGGGACCTATACAGATACGCAGTATTTT | NA | TRBJ2-3 | TRBV5-8 | NA
CASSPGTVISNQPQHF | TGTGCCAGCAGCCCAGGGACAGTGATTAGCAATCAGCCCCAGCATTTT | NA | TRBJ1-5 | TRBV27 | TRBD1
CASRSFRSHYGYTF | TGTGCCAGCAGGAGTTTTCGGTCCCACTATGGCTACACCTTC | NA | TRBJ1-2 | TRBV28 | NA
CASSLVPVYGNQPQHF | TGTGCCAGCAGCTTAGTACCAGTGTACGGCAATCAGCCCCAGCATTTT | NA | TRBJ1-5 | TRBV7-3 | NA
CASSLDIVVKTEAFF | TGTGCCAGCAGCTTAGACATAGTGGTGAAGACTGAAGCTTTCTTT | NA | TRBJ1-1 | TRBV11-3 | NA
CASSPPQVLAEAFF | TGTGCCAGCAGTCCCCCGCAAGTCCTCGCTGAAGCTTTCTTT | NA | TRBJ1-1 | TRBV28 | NA
CASSVGQGAGGYTF | TGTGCCAGCAGTGTTGGACAGGGGGCCGGTGGCTACACCTTC | NA | TRBJ1-2 | TRBV2 | TRBD1
CASSVGQGAGGYTF | TGTGCCAGCAGCGTAGGACAGGGGGCTGGTGGCTACACCTTC | medium-sized | TRBJ1-2 | TRBV11-2 | TRBD1
CASSPLEGIGAGRYF | TGTGCCAGCAGCCCTTTAGAGGGAATCGGCGCAGGCAGGTACTTC | NA | TRBJ2-7 | TRBV7-8 | NA
CASSSGGQGRSGNTIYF | TGTGCCAGCAGCTCCGGGGGACAGGGCAGATCTGGAAACACCATATATTTT | NA | TRBJ1-3 | TRBV7-3 | TRBD1
CASSPGHREGTQYF | TGTGCCAGCAGCCCGGGCCACCGGGAGGGGACCCAGTACTTC | NA | TRBJ2-5 | TRBV11-2 | TRBD2
CAWSGELNTEAFF | TGTGCCTGGAGTGGTGAATTGAACACTGAAGCTTTCTTT | NA | TRBJ1-1 | TRBV30 | NA
CASSHEVFGTDTQYF | TGTGCCAGCAGCCATGAGGTGTTTGGCACAGATACGCAGTATTTT | NA | TRBJ2-3 | TRBV4-2 | NA
CASTRGDGQIQYF | TGTGCCAGCACCCGAGGAGATGGGCAAATTCAGTACTTC | many | TRBJ2-4 | TRBV5-6 | NA
CASSYQVTEAFF | TGTGCCAGCAGTTATCAGGTCACTGAAGCTTTCTTT | NA | TRBJ1-1 | TRBV7-9 | NA
CASSQVSAAYEQYF | TGCGCCAGCAGCCAAGTTTCGGCCGCCTACGAGCAGTACTTC | few | TRBJ2-7 | TRBV4-1 | NA
CASSWRGTGEKLFF | TGTGCCAGCAGCTGGAGGGGAACGGGCGAAAAACTGTTTTTT | NA | TRBJ1-4 | TRBV2 | NA
CASSLSGTNHEQYF | TGTGCCAGCAGCTTATCTGGGACAAACCACGAGCAGTACTTC | NA | TRBJ2-7 | TRBV7-2 | NA
CASSPPRGIETQYF | TGTGCCAGCTCGCCCCCCCGGGGGATAGAGACCCAGTACTTC | NA | TRBJ2-5 | TRBV18 | NA
CASSVGPNGGNQPQHF | TGTGCCAGCAGCGTAGGACCGAACGGCGGCAATCAGCCCCAGCATTTT | NA | TRBJ1-5 | TRBV9 | NA
CASSQPGQQETQYF | TGCGCCAGCAGCCAACCGGGACAGCAAGAGACCCAGTACTTC | NA | TRBJ2-5 | TRBV4-3 | TRBD1
CASSLALGGSTEAFF | TGCGCCAGCAGCTTGGCCCTGGGGGGGAGCACTGAAGCTTTCTTT | NA | TRBJ1-1 | TRBV5-1 | NA
CASSFRDNEQFF | TGTGCCAGCAGCTTCAGGGATAATGAGCAGTTCTTC | NA | TRBJ2-1 | TRBV7-2 | NA
CASSSSGSTDTQYF | TGTGCCAGCTCGTCTAGCGGCAGCACAGATACGCAGTATTTT | NA | TRBJ2-3 | TRBV18 | TRBD2
CASRDRSSGRDTQYF | TGTGCCAGCAGAGACAGGTCTAGCGGGAGAGATACGCAGTATTTT | NA | TRBJ2-3 | TRBV2 | TRBD2